The 10 T cell receptor beta chains given below trace back to one sample, sequenced in a study of blood T cell repertoires in COVID-19. The method was immunoSEQ multiplex PCR; TCRdb's version includes in-frame clones alone and lacks a portion of them. The sample contains around 35,000 clones, 89% of which appear only once. The sequenced sample consisted of peripheral blood. The receptors were gathered from a human donor in a cohort sampled during active COVID-19.

The chain recombines TRBV30 with TRBJ1-6, with 8 bases matching TRBD1. The CDR3 is 15 amino acids. V dropped 1 base and J dropped 2; count of bases not matched to a gene: 1. Germline assignment: CDR1 GTSNPN and CDR2 SVGIG (reference sequence). The CDR3 coding sequence is TGTGCCTGGAGTGGGGACAGGCCCTATAATTCACCCCTCCACTTT. The encoded protein is CAWSGDRPYNSPLHF.

The gene calls are TRBV5-1 and TRBJ2-1; perhaps TRBD1 as D (5 bases). Between the trimmed V and J ends, which lost 2 bases and 6 bases, there was a span of 15 bases. This CDR3 is built from 15 residues. Germline V CDR1 and CDR2: SGHRS, YFSETQ. CDR3 sequence (DNA): TGCGCCAGCAGCTTATCAGGCAGGGTCCCCAATGAGCAGTTCTTC. Its translation is CASSLSGRVPNEQFF.

The rearrangement joins TRBV10-1 to TRBJ1-1, with D possibly matching TRBD1 (5 bases). Germline lookup yields CDR1 WNHNN and CDR2 SYGVQD (reference sequence). The CDR3 consists of 13 residues. V was clipped by 3 bases and J by 8 bases, with 13 bases between them. CDR3 nucleotides: TGCGCCAGCAGTGATGCAGCGGGGCGGGAAGCTTTCTTT. Its translation is CASSDAAGREAFF.

V is TRBV6-5 and J is TRBJ2-5, with 9 bases that match TRBD2. The CDR3 spans 15 residues. V shed 7 bases and J 2 bases; nucleotides not matched to a gene: 8. Germline V lookup: CDR1 MNHEY, CDR2 SVGAGI. This chain's CDR3 is CASTNSGGPQETQYF. The CDR3 DNA reads TGTGCCAGCACTAATAGCGGGGGACCTCAAGAGACCCAGTACTTC.

This chain joins TRBV6-5 and TRBJ2-5; D call uncertain. Germline V gene sequence: CDR1 MNHEY, CDR2 SVGAGI. This CDR3 has 15 residues. The germline V and J ends were trimmed by 6 bases and 5 bases, with 19 bases remaining between them. This CDR3 reads CASSLKGPSRETQYF. CDR3 coding DNA: TGTGCCAGCAGCCTCAAAGGTCCATCCAGGGAGACCCAGTACTTC.

This chain uses TRBV2 with TRBJ2-5, with 8 positions matching TRBD2. V trimming: 5 bases; J trimming: 1 base; junction bases outside the gene matches: 9. Germline CDR1 and CDR2: SNHLY and FYNNEI. There are 16 residues in the CDR3. CDR3: CASSSTSGKPQETQYF. The CDR3 DNA sequence: TGTGCCAGCAGTTCAACTAGCGGAAAACCCCAAGAGACCCAGTACTTC. Using reference TRBV2 and TRBJ2-5 for the parts outside the CDR3, the full variable domain is EPEVTQTPSHQVTQMGQEVILRCVPISNHLYFYWYRQILGQKVEFLVSFYNNEISEKSEIFDDQFSVERPDGSNFTLKIRSTKLEDSAMYFCASSSTSGKPQETQYFGPGTRLLVL.

This clone was seen just once. CDR3: CASTRQANTGELFF. In nucleotides, the CDR3 is TGTGCCAGCACTCGACAGGCGAACACCGGGGAGCTGTTTTTT. V usage is TRBV6-5 and J usage is TRBJ2-2; a weak D match, TRBD1 (6 bases). The CDR3 has 14 amino acids. Germline V gives CDR1 MNHEY, CDR2 SVGAGI. With 7 bases removed from V and 0 bases from J, the gap between germline ends came to 9 bases.

The V gene is TRBV2, the J gene TRBJ2-7; D perhaps matches TRBD1 (5 bases). The V gene's germline CDR1 is SNHLY and CDR2 FYNNEI. This CDR3 is built from 13 residues. Trimming took off 8 bases at V and 4 bases at J, with 15 bases between the two ends. In nucleotides, the CDR3 is TGTGCCAGCGGTAGACAGCCTTCTTACGAGCAGTACTTC. This translates into CASGRQPSYEQYF.

V gene TRBV28 combines with J gene TRBJ1-2; TRBD1 might be the D (6 bases). The CDR3 runs to 18 residues. Germline CDR1 is MDHEN and CDR2 is SYDVKM. The V and J ends lost 4 bases and 0 bases respectively, with 21 bases between them. The CDR3 DNA follows: TGTGCCAGCAGTTCTTATTATCTCGGGCGGACAGCTAACTATGGCTACACCTTC. Translation: CASSSYYLGRTANYGYTF.

V gene TRBV19 combines with J gene TRBJ2-3, with 15 bases lining up with TRBD2. J gave up 2 bases and V 6 bases, and 3 bases lay outside the gene matches. The germline CDR1 and CDR2 sequences are LNHDA and SQIVND (reference sequence). This CDR3 is 16 amino acids long. The CDR3 DNA reads as TGTGCCAGTAGGGGACTAGCGGGGGGACACACAGATACGCAGTATTTT. Translating it yields CASRGLAGGHTDTQYF.